What follows are 26 T cell receptor beta chains derived from one specimen sequenced in a study. MiXCR, applied by TCRdb to the 5' RACE reads, yields one record per CDR3 protein. The sample includes about 62,000 distinct CDR3 sequences, 25% to 30% of them seen just once. The material sequenced was tumor-infiltrating naive CD4+ T cells sorted from the breast tumor. Subset in this sample: naive CD4+ T cells, CD4+CD45RA+CD25-. The receptors come from a female donor with breast cancer.

The chain joins TRBV6-5 to TRBJ1-1; D possibly corresponds to TRBD1 (5 bases). V was trimmed by 4 bases and J by 3 bases, leaving 12 bases between them. The CDR3 loop spans 14 amino acids. Germline V lookup: CDR1 MNHEY, CDR2 SVGAGI. The CDR3, as DNA: TGTGCCAGCAGTTTCAGGGCCCAGGACACTGAAGCTTTCTTT. Protein sequence: CASSFRAQDTEAFF.

This clonotype was seen more than once but under ten times. The V and J genes are TRBV20-1 and TRBJ2-1; the match to TRBD2 covers 9 bases. Germline CDR1 and CDR2: DFQATT and SNEGSKA (reference sequence). The CDR3 is made up of 16 amino acids. V lost 0 bases and J lost 4; bases outside the gene matches: 7. CDR3 sequence: CSARDSASGIYNEQFF. Written as DNA, the CDR3 is TGCAGTGCTAGAGATTCGGCTAGCGGGATTTACAATGAGCAGTTCTTC.

The chain links TRBV29-1 to TRBJ2-3; D may match TRBD1 or TRBD2 (5 bases each). The CDR3 consists of 13 residues. In germline, CDR1 is SQVTM, CDR2 ANQGSEA. Trimming shortened V by 5 bases and J by 5 bases, and 14 bases separated the two germline ends. CDR3: CSVPGPREDTQYF. The DNA for the CDR3 is TGCAGCGTTCCGGGACCTAGGGAAGATACGCAGTATTTT.

This chain joins TRBV20-1 and TRBJ2-3; D ambiguous. Trimming cost V 3 bases and J 2 bases, with 12 bases left between them. The CDR3 sequence is 14 residues long. The germline V gene has CDR1 DFQATT and CDR2 SNEGSKA (reference sequence). In nucleotides, the CDR3 is TGCAGTGCTAGTAACTCGGCCCTCACAGATACGCAGTATTTT. Translated, it gives CSASNSALTDTQYF.

The table lists this clonotype with many counts. The V call is TRBV29-1, the J call TRBJ2-3; either TRBD1 or TRBD2 may supply D (5 bases each). Trimming cost V 7 bases and J 5 bases, with 10 bases left between them. Per germline, CDR1 SQVTM and CDR2 ANQGSEA. CDR3 length equals 11 residues. CDR3 nucleotide sequence: TGCAGCGCCGGGACGGTAGATACGCAGTATTTT. Translated, it gives CSAGTVDTQYF.

V usage is TRBV7-2 and J usage is TRBJ2-7; TRBD2 matches at 14 bases. V lost 5 bases, J lost 6 bases, and 3 bases stayed unmatched. The CDR3 covers 14 residues. Germline V CDR1 and CDR2: SGHTA, FQGNSA. CDR3 nucleotide sequence: TGTGCCAGCAGCCCGGGACTAGCGGGAGTCGAGCAGTACTTC. Protein product: CASSPGLAGVEQYF.

This clonotype turned up a few times. The V and J genes are TRBV4-2 and TRBJ2-3, with TRBD2 matching over 8 bases. This CDR3 has 16 amino acids. V shed 0 bases, J shed 3 bases, and the junction held 5 bases outside the gene matches. Germline V gene data show CDR1 as LGHNA and CDR2 as YNFKEQ. CDR3 sequence (DNA): TGTGCCAGCAGCCAAGAAGGAGCGGGGGTTACAGATACGCAGTATTTT. This gives the protein CASSQEGAGVTDTQYF.

This clonotype has a count of ten or more. The rearrangement links TRBV12-3 or TRBV12-4 to TRBJ2-1; unclear D gene. This CDR3 contains 14 residues. The V end was cut by 5 bases, the J end by 6 bases, with 14 bases between. Written as DNA, the CDR3 is TGTGCCAGCAGTATTAGGCCCTCCCTCAATGAGCAGTTCTTC. Translation: CASSIRPSLNEQFF.

This clonotype was observed a handful of times. V and J are TRBV5-1 and TRBJ1-1; D may be TRBD1 (5 bases). CDR1 SGHRS and CDR2 YFSETQ come from the germline V gene. The CDR3 consists of 14 residues. Trimming shortened V by 4 bases and J by 1 base, and 11 bases separated the two germline ends. This CDR3 reads CASSRAGQNTEAFF. Written as DNA, the CDR3 is TGCGCCAGCAGCCGGGCTGGACAGAACACTGAAGCTTTCTTT.

The V call is TRBV20-1, the J call TRBJ1-5; D ambiguous. This CDR3 has 14 amino acids. Per germline, CDR1 DFQATT and CDR2 SNEGSKA (reference sequence). V was clipped by 3 bases and J by 4 bases, with 13 bases between them. CDR3: CSARLGGENQPQHF. The CDR3 DNA reads TGCAGTGCTAGGTTGGGCGGGGAGAATCAGCCCCAGCATTTT.

This clonotype appeared a few times. The rearrangement joins TRBV4-2 to TRBJ1-1; D not resolved. Germline CDR1 reads LGHNA; CDR2 reads YNFKEQ. The length of the CDR3 is 15 residues. The V end was cut by 0 bases, the J end by 10 bases, with 18 bases between. CDR3: CASSQDLGGPGGAFF. The CDR3 DNA reads as TGTGCCAGCAGCCAAGATCTTGGAGGGCCGGGAGGAGCTTTCTTT.

The chain uses TRBV4-2 and TRBJ2-2, with D possibly called TRBD1 or TRBD2 (5 bases each). This CDR3 region has 15 residues. CDR1 and CDR2 (germline): LGHNA, YNFKEQ. V lost 3 bases and J lost 1, with 9 bases in between. The CDR3 reads CASSHPGRNTGELFF. The DNA of the CDR3 is TGTGCCAGCAGCCACCCGGGACGGAACACCGGGGAGCTGTTTTTT.

The chain recombines TRBV7-2 with TRBJ2-2, with D perhaps matching TRBD1 (6 bases). The ends were cut back, 6 bases at V and 3 bases at J, with 11 bases in the middle. The CDR3 totals 14 residues. Germline CDR1 is SGHTA and CDR2 is FQGNSA. The CDR3 reads CASRLRGYTGELFF. CDR3 coding DNA: TGTGCCAGCAGGCTGAGGGGGTACACCGGGGAGCTGTTTTTT.

Concerning this clonotype: Without the conserved terminal phenylalanine or tryptophan, this CDR3 likely stems from a read error. The CDR3 DNA sequence: TGCGCCAGCAGCATCATAGCGGGAGCCGGGGGCGAGCAGTACCTC. This gives the protein CASSIIAGAGGEQYL. The chain combines TRBV5-1 with TRBJ2-7, with 9 positions matching TRBD2. The length of the CDR3 is 15 residues. J gave up 6 bases and V 4 bases, and 11 bases lay outside the gene matches. In germline, CDR1 is SGHRS, CDR2 YFSETQ.

V gene TRBV6-5 combines with J gene TRBJ1-2; D call uncertain. V dropped 8 bases and J dropped 2 bases, with 15 bases sitting between them. The CDR3 runs 14 residues. The germline V gene encodes CDR1 MNHEY and CDR2 SVGAGI. The CDR3 here is CASGRAGRNYGYTF. CDR3 in DNA: TGTGCCAGCGGGAGGGCAGGAAGGAACTATGGCTACACCTTC.

In this sample, this clonotype turned up a few times. The V gene is TRBV7-2, the J gene TRBJ2-7; 7 bases match TRBD2. With V trimmed by 1 base and J by 3 bases, 12 bases remained unmatched. This CDR3 has 17 amino acids. CDR1 SGHTA and CDR2 FQGNSA come from the germline V gene. This CDR3 is CASSLGGPAGLLYEQYF. In DNA, the CDR3 is TGTGCCAGCAGCTTAGGTGGACCCGCGGGACTACTCTACGAGCAGTACTTC. Drawing the rest from reference TRBV7-2 and TRBJ2-7, the complete variable domain is GAGVSQSPSNKVTEKGKDVELRCDPISGHTALYWYRQSLGQGLEFLIYFQGNSAPDKSGLPSDRFSAERTGGSVSTLTIQRTQQEDSAVYLCASSLGGPAGLLYEQYFGPGTRLTVT.

J is TRBJ2-7 and V is TRBV4-1; TRBD1 is a possible D gene (6 bases). V lost 1 base, J lost 0 bases, and 19 bases lay in between. Germline V CDR1 and CDR2: MGHRA, YSYEKL. The CDR3 loop spans 18 amino acids. The CDR3 sequence: CASSQGSGTNLYSYEQYF. CDR3 nucleotide sequence: TGCGCCAGCAGCCAAGGATCCGGGACAAACCTCTACTCCTACGAGCAGTACTTC.

By proportion, this clonotype is medium-sized. This chain uses TRBV28 with TRBJ2-7; no clear D. The length of the CDR3 is 13 residues. V shed 1 base and J shed 5 bases, with 9 bases lying between them. CDR1 MDHEN and CDR2 SYDVKM come from the germline V gene. CDR3 in DNA: TGTGCCAGCAGTTTATTGGGAAGAAACGAGCAGTACTTC. Amino acid sequence: CASSLLGRNEQYF.

This clonotype was recorded many times. The genes are TRBV6-5 and TRBJ1-2; 8 bases match TRBD1. The CDR3 runs 16 residues. V shed 0 bases and J 2 bases; nucleotides not matched to a gene: 5. CDR1 MNHEY and CDR2 SVGAGI come from the germline V gene. The CDR3 nucleotides are TGTGCCAGCAGTTACTCGGGAGCAGGGGGCAACTATGGCTACACCTTC. Amino acid sequence: CASSYSGAGGNYGYTF.

This clonotype was picked up a small number of times. This rearrangement joins TRBV20-1 to TRBJ1-2; D gene unclear. V was pared by 0 bases and J by 4 bases, with 15 bases between. Germline lookup yields CDR1 DFQATT and CDR2 SNEGSKA (reference sequence). This CDR3 has 15 amino acids. The CDR3 DNA reads TGCAGTGCTAGAGACGTAGACACAAATCTCTATGGCTACACCTTC. Translation gives CSARDVDTNLYGYTF.

A few counts support this clonotype. The chain links TRBV6-6 to TRBJ2-1; D unresolved. Trimming pared 10 bases from V and 0 bases from J, leaving 10 bases between. CDR3 size: 13 residues. CDR1 is MNHNY and CDR2 is SVGAGI in the germline V gene (reference sequence). CDR3 amino acids: CATSTSSYNEQFF. CDR3 coding DNA: TGTGCCACCTCGACCAGCTCCTACAATGAGCAGTTCTTC.

V and J are TRBV6-2 or TRBV6-3 and TRBJ2-1, with 9 bases matching TRBD1. The V and J ends lost 6 bases and 5 bases, in that order; junction bases with no gene match: 2. CDR1 and CDR2 from the germline V gene are MNHEY and SVGEGT. The CDR3 is 13 residues long. The DNA for the CDR3 is TGTGCCAGCAGGGGGACAGGGAACAATGAGCAGTTCTTC. Translation gives CASRGTGNNEQFF.

This chain joins TRBV4-3 and TRBJ2-1; a possible D gene is TRBD1 (5 bases). Trimming took off 0 bases at V and 2 bases at J, with 11 bases between the two ends. Germline loops: CDR1 LGHNA, CDR2 YSLEER. This CDR3 has 16 residues. The CDR3 sequence is CASSQDVLGAYNEQFF. The CDR3 DNA reads TGCGCCAGCAGCCAAGATGTTCTAGGGGCCTACAATGAGCAGTTCTTC.

The chain's CDR3 is CAIKGRNYGYTF. CDR3 in DNA: TGTGCCATCAAAGGGCGGAACTATGGCTACACCTTC. V is TRBV10-3 and J is TRBJ1-2, with D unclear. V lost 7 bases and J 2 bases, leaving 8 bases between the germline ends. This CDR3 comprises 12 residues. The germline CDR1 and CDR2 sequences are ENHRY and SYGVKD.

This clonotype was seen at least ten times. The V and J genes are TRBV4-3 and TRBJ2-7, with D uncertain. With 2 bases removed from V and 2 bases from J, the gap between germline ends came to 10 bases. The CDR3 covers 14 residues. In germline, CDR1 is LGHNA, CDR2 YSLEER. The CDR3 reads CASSQRLGPYEQYF. The CDR3 coding sequence is TGCGCCAGCAGCCAAAGGCTGGGCCCCTACGAGCAGTACTTC.

Notes on this clonotype: A read error may produce the germline difference seen at one junction end. This sequence joins TRBV7-9 and TRBJ1-3; D uncertain. The CDR3 is 12 amino acids. Germline values: CDR1 SEHNR, CDR2 FQNEAQ (reference sequence). DNA for the CDR3: TGTGCCAGCAGCTTAATCGGAAATACCATATATTTT. Amino acid sequence: CASSLIGNTIYF.